Below, 16 T cell receptor beta chains from the same sample are listed, as sequenced in a study of T cell repertoires in cytomegalovirus infection. TCRdb re-derived calls from the reads in MiXCR, one entry per CDR3 protein. The data show 290,000 or so distinct CDR3 sequences, with around 10% seen just once and more than 2.5% held by the top ten. Sequencing used PBMCs. These receptors all stem from a human donor in good health (CMV status not recorded). Some clones in this sample may be carry-over from other donors' samples.

The V gene is TRBV11-2, the J gene TRBJ2-1; D is unclear. The CDR3 totals 13 residues. Trimming cost V 4 bases and J 5 bases, with 9 bases left between them. From germline, CDR1 is SGHAT and CDR2 FQNNGV. Here the CDR3 reads CASSSVAHNEQFF. CDR3 in DNA: TGTGCCAGCAGCTCGGTGGCCCACAATGAGCAGTTCTTC.

This clonotype was recorded a few times. The chain recombines TRBV12-3 or TRBV12-4 with TRBJ1-2; no reliable D call. The CDR3 is 13 residues long. The V end lost 3 bases, the J end lost 2 bases, and 7 bases lay between the germline ends. CDR3 in DNA: TGTGCCAGCAGTTTCCCCGAAAACTATGGCTACACCTTC. Translated, it gives CASSFPENYGYTF.

This clonotype was found many times. The chain employs TRBV7-2 and TRBJ1-5, with TRBD1 as a possible D gene (5 bases). The germline CDR1 and CDR2 sequences are SGHTA and FQGNSA. Deletions cut 5 bases from V and 0 bases from J, with 11 bases between. This CDR3 contains 15 residues. CDR3 nucleotides: TGTGCCAGCAGCCCTCAGGGCTATAGCAATCAGCCCCAGCATTTT. Its translation is CASSPQGYSNQPQHF.

This clonotype was seen ten or more times. The chain links TRBV6-5 to TRBJ2-3; TRBD2 is a possible D gene (6 bases). Germline CDR1 and CDR2: MNHEY and SVGAGI. The CDR3 loop spans 15 amino acids. V dropped 8 bases and J dropped 5 bases, with 20 bases sitting between them. The CDR3 DNA reads TGTGCCAGCGGTCCTAGAGCGACTAGAGAAGATACGCAGTATTTT. It codes for CASGPRATREDTQYF.

The V and J genes are TRBV5-4 and TRBJ2-3, with 7 bases matching TRBD2. The J segment lost 4 bases and the V segment lost 0 bases, leaving 11 bases of the junction unmatched. This CDR3 is 17 amino acids long. CDR1 and CDR2 from the germline V gene are SGHNT and YYREEE (reference sequence). The CDR3 protein is CASSLGGGSLRPDTQYF. CDR3 sequence (DNA): TGTGCCAGCAGCTTGGGCGGGGGAAGTCTGAGACCAGATACGCAGTATTTT. Together with reference TRBV5-4 and TRBJ2-3, the CDR3 gives the full variable domain: ETGVTQSPTHLIKTRGQQVTLRCSSQSGHNTVSWYQQALGQGPQFIFQYYREEENGRGNFPPRFSGLQFPNYSSELNVNALELDDSALYLCASSLGGGSLRPDTQYFGPGTRLTVL.

The chain links TRBV5-1 to TRBJ1-2; TRBD1 matches 8 bases. V lost 7 bases, J lost 4 bases, and 12 bases stayed unmatched. CDR3 size: 15 residues. In germline, CDR1 is SGHRS, CDR2 YFSETQ. CDR3 DNA: TGCGCCAGCGGCCTGACGGGACAGGCCCTCTATGGCTACACCTTC. Protein: CASGLTGQALYGYTF.

In nucleotides, the CDR3 is TGTGCCAGCAGCCAAGAAACAGGCTCCTACAATGAGCAGTTCTTC. Amino acids: CASSQETGSYNEQFF. V is TRBV3-1 and J is TRBJ2-1, with D perhaps matching TRBD1 (5 bases). Trimming took off 0 bases at V and 0 bases at J, with 6 bases between the two ends. The CDR3 has 15 amino acids. Germline-derived CDR1 and CDR2 are LGHDT and YNNKEL (reference sequence).

This clonotype was recorded many times. This sequence joins TRBV20-1 and TRBJ2-3; tentatively, D is TRBD1 (6 bases). Germline CDR1 DFQATT, CDR2 SNEGSKA (reference sequence). The V end lost 3 bases, the J end lost 2 bases, and 12 bases lay between the germline ends. The CDR3 is 14 amino acids. The CDR3 region has the DNA TGCAGTGCTAGGAGGGGGAGTTACACAGATACGCAGTATTTT. Protein product: CSARRGSYTDTQYF.

In its sample, this clonotype was seen many times. The chain employs TRBV29-1 and TRBJ2-7; tentative D call: TRBD2 (6 bases). The ends were cut back, 8 bases at V and 4 bases at J, with 18 bases in the middle. The CDR3 is 13 residues long. The germline CDR1 and CDR2 sequences are SQVTM and ANQGSEA. The CDR3 sequence is CSTSEGSNYEQYF. The CDR3, as DNA: TGCAGCACATCGGAGGGGAGTAATTACGAGCAGTACTTC.

This clonotype turned up a few times. V gene TRBV27 combines with J gene TRBJ1-5, with 10 bases identical to TRBD1. The CDR3 extends over 16 amino acids. Germline V gene sequence: CDR1 MNHEY, CDR2 SMNVEV (reference sequence). J was trimmed by 5 bases and V by 2 bases; bases with no gene match: 6. CDR3 sequence: CASSLRGQGIYQPQHF. DNA of the CDR3: TGTGCCAGCAGTTTACGGGGACAGGGGATTTATCAGCCCCAGCATTTT.

This clonotype was seen a few times. This chain links TRBV12-5 with TRBJ2-5; TRBD1 aligns across 10 bases. This CDR3 is built from 15 residues. V lost 3 bases and J lost 5; bases outside the gene matches: 6. Germline loops: CDR1 LGHNT, CDR2 FRNRAP. CDR3 nucleotide sequence: TGTGCTAGTGGTTTACAGGACAGGGGGGACGAGACCCAGTACTTC. Amino acids: CASGLQDRGDETQYF.

This clonotype appeared a few times. The J gene is TRBJ2-3, the V gene TRBV2; no clear D gene. CDR1 and CDR2 (germline): SNHLY, FYNNEI. There are 12 residues in the CDR3. V dropped 4 bases and J dropped 4 bases, with 6 bases sitting between them. The CDR3 is CASSVLADTQYF. CDR3 nucleotides: TGTGCCAGCAGTGTCCTAGCAGATACGCAGTATTTT. Combining the CDR3 with reference TRBV2 and TRBJ2-3 gives the whole variable domain EPEVTQTPSHQVTQMGQEVILRCVPISNHLYFYWYRQILGQKVEFLVSFYNNEISEKSEIFDDQFSVERPDGSNFTLKIRSTKLEDSAMYFCASSVLADTQYFGPGTRLTVL.

Ten or more counts support this clonotype. This sequence joins TRBV28 and TRBJ1-2, with a weak D call TRBD1 (6 bases). CDR1 is MDHEN and CDR2 is SYDVKM in the germline V gene. The CDR3 length is 11 residues. Trimming removed 5 bases at V and 10 bases at J, with 11 bases between. The CDR3 region is CASSTGQNYTF. The CDR3 DNA follows: TGTGCCAGCAGTACAGGACAGAACTACACCTTC.

Ten or more counts support this clonotype. The chain is built from TRBV7-2 and TRBJ2-7; tentative D call: TRBD2 (7 bases). Germline CDR1 is SGHTA and CDR2 is FQGNSA. CDR3 size: 13 residues. Between the trimmed V and J ends, which lost 5 bases and 6 bases, there was a span of 14 bases. The CDR3 spells CASSPPRGREQYF. The CDR3 DNA reads TGTGCCAGCAGCCCACCGCGGGGGCGCGAGCAGTACTTC. Looking up the rest from reference TRBV7-2 and TRBJ2-7 gives the full variable domain: GAGVSQSPSNKVTEKGKDVELRCDPISGHTALYWYRQSLGQGLEFLIYFQGNSAPDKSGLPSDRFSAERTGGSVSTLTIQRTQQEDSAVYLCASSPPRGREQYFGPGTRLTVT.

Ten or more counts support this clonotype. The chain employs TRBV10-3 and TRBJ2-2, with 11 bases lining up with TRBD2. V shed 6 bases, J shed 5 bases, and the junction held 8 bases outside the gene matches. CDR1 and CDR2 from the germline V gene are ENHRY and SYGVKD. The CDR3 is 16 amino acids. The CDR3 protein is CAIRAGTSGKTGELFF. CDR3 DNA: TGTGCCATCAGGGCCGGGACTAGCGGAAAAACCGGGGAGCTGTTTTTT.

This clonotype was seen repeatedly, ten times or more. The rearrangement joins TRBV28 to TRBJ1-4; 9 nucleotides match TRBD1. The CDR3 sequence is 15 residues long. Germline V CDR1 and CDR2: MDHEN, SYDVKM. V gave up 5 bases and J gave up 4 bases; unmatched junction bases: 5. Written as DNA, the CDR3 is TGTGCCAGCAGTCCGGGACAGGGCAGTAATGAAAAACTGTTTTTT. Its protein is CASSPGQGSNEKLFF.